The rows below give T cell receptor beta chains drawn from one sample of a study of identical twins. One entry per CDR3 protein results from TCRdb running MiXCR on the 5' RACE reads. The sample shows more than 1.5 million distinct CDR3 sequences, less than 35% of them seen only once. Sequencing used cord blood. Receptors were obtained from a newborn girl in good health. CDR3s include the opening cysteine and the closing phenylalanine or tryptophan. A D gene is named only where the DNA matches it firmly. Clone sizes are given selectively: once, few, many, or a class where the clone is expanded.

J: TRBJ2-7; D: .; size: .; V: TRBV11-2; DNA: TGTGCCTGCAGAATTGGAGGGGGGGTGTCTAGCTCCTACGAGCAGTACTTC; CDR3: CACRIGGGVSSSYEQYF
J: TRBJ1-1; D: .; size: few; V: TRBV4-2; DNA: TGTGCCAGCAGCCAAGATCTAGGGTTCGTAGCTTTCTTT; CDR3: CASSQDLGFVAFF
J: TRBJ1-2; D: .; size: .; V: TRBV20-1; DNA: TGCAGTGCTAGCGGGGTGACTAACTATGGCTACACCTTC; CDR3: CSASGVTNYGYTF
J: TRBJ1-2; D: TRBD1; size: few; V: TRBV20-1; DNA: TGCAGTGCTAGAGCGCCGACTCGGACAGGGCACGGCTACACCTTC; CDR3: CSARAPTRTGHGYTF
J: TRBJ2-4; D: .; size: .; V: TRBV9; DNA: TGTGCCAGCAGCGTCGAGGTGGGGACCCTCGGAAACATTCAGTACTTC; CDR3: CASSVEVGTLGNIQYF
J: TRBJ2-5; D: .; size: .; V: TRBV5-1; DNA: TGCGCCAGCAGCGGAAGGAGGGGTAAAAAGACCCAGTACTTC; CDR3: CASSGRRGKKTQYF
J: TRBJ2-5; D: .; size: .; V: TRBV20-1; DNA: TGCAGTGCTAGAGGCCAGTCAGGGGGGGAGACCCAGTACTTC; CDR3: CSARGQSGGETQYF
J: TRBJ2-3; D: .; size: few; V: TRBV29-1; DNA: TGCAGCGTTGAAGAGTGGAGGATCTCAGATACGCAGTATTTT; CDR3: CSVEEWRISDTQYF
J: TRBJ1-5; D: .; size: few; V: TRBV24-1; DNA: TGTGCCACCAGTGCGTATACCAATCAGCCCCAGCATTTT; CDR3: CATSAYTNQPQHF
J: TRBJ2-7; D: TRBD2; size: few; V: TRBV20-1; DNA: TGCAGTGCTAGAGGGAGCGGGGGGGACCCCTACGAGCAGTACTTC; CDR3: CSARGSGGDPYEQYF
J: TRBJ2-7; D: .; size: many; V: TRBV5-1; DNA: TGCGCCAGCAGCTTGGACGGAGAGCAGTACTTC; CDR3: CASSLDGEQYF
J: TRBJ2-3; D: TRBD1; size: .; V: TRBV28; DNA: TGTGCCAGCAGTTTGGGGACAGGCCATTTCACAGATACGCAGTATTTT; CDR3: CASSLGTGHFTDTQYF
J: TRBJ2-1; D: .; size: .; V: TRBV9; DNA: TGTGCCAGCAGCTCCCTTGGCGGGGGCGCCTACAATGAGCAGTTCTTC; CDR3: CASSSLGGGAYNEQFF
J: TRBJ2-1; D: .; size: .; V: TRBV10-3; DNA: TGTGCCGTCAGTGAGTCTAACAGGGAGAATGAGCAGTTCTTC; CDR3: CAVSESNRENEQFF
J: TRBJ1-2; D: .; size: few; V: TRBV6-2/TRBV6-3; DNA: TGTGCCAGCAGCCTACTGAGTTGGGGCGGTGGCTATGGCTACACCTTC; CDR3: CASSLLSWGGGYGYTF
J: TRBJ1-5; D: TRBD1; size: few; V: TRBV7-2; DNA: TGTGCCAGCAGCCCCGGACAGGGGGCCGATTATAGCAATCAGCCCCAGCATTTT; CDR3: CASSPGQGADYSNQPQHF
J: TRBJ2-3; D: .; size: .; V: TRBV5-1; DNA: TGCGCCAGCAGCTTGGTGGCCAGAGGAGGGACTAGCACAGATACGCAGTATTTT; CDR3: CASSLVARGGTSTDTQYF
J: TRBJ1-5; D: TRBD1; size: .; V: TRBV9; DNA: TGTGCCAGCAGCGTCGACAGGGTCAATCAGCCCCAGCATTTT; CDR3: CASSVDRVNQPQHF
J: TRBJ2-5; D: .; size: few; V: TRBV2; DNA: TGTGCCAGCAGGAGACAGCCCCAAGAGACCCAGTACTTC; CDR3: CASRRQPQETQYF
J: TRBJ2-3; D: TRBD1; size: few; V: TRBV6-2/TRBV6-3; DNA: TGTGCCAGCAGTTACCGACAGGGAAGCACAGATACGCAGTATTTT; CDR3: CASSYRQGSTDTQYF
J: TRBJ2-7; D: TRBD1; size: few; V: TRBV25-1; DNA: TGTGCCAGCAGTGAGGGGTCCGGGACAGGGTACGAGCAGTACTTC; CDR3: CASSEGSGTGYEQYF
J: TRBJ2-7; D: TRBD2; size: .; V: TRBV20-1; DNA: TGCAGTGCTAGACGCGCGGGGGGATTCTCCTACGAGCAGTACTTC; CDR3: CSARRAGGFSYEQYF
J: TRBJ2-1; D: .; size: few; V: TRBV29-1; DNA: TGCAGCGCGGATGTGGGTCTCGCCTACAATGAGCAGTTCTTC; CDR3: CSADVGLAYNEQFF
J: TRBJ2-1; D: TRBD1; size: .; V: TRBV6-6; DNA: TGTGCCAGCAGTTACTACAGGGGGCATTACAATGGGCAGTTCTTC; CDR3: CASSYYRGHYNGQFF
J: TRBJ1-2; D: .; size: once; V: TRBV10-3; DNA: TGTGCCATCAGTGCGTCCGTCGAGGGGAGCTATGGCTACACCTTC; CDR3: CAISASVEGSYGYTF
J: TRBJ1-4; D: .; size: .; V: TRBV7-9; DNA: TGTGCCAGCAGCTTGTATGAGGGCGTTGAACTGTTTTTT; CDR3: CASSLYEGVELFF